These T cell receptor beta chains were read from a single sample in a study of T cell responses to AZD1222 COVID-19 vaccine. Sequenced by immunoSEQ multiplex PCR; TCRdb stores in-frame clones only, minus some. The sample yields approximately 110,000 clones, 88% seen once. Sequenced material: peripheral blood, taken on day 0 of AZD1222 vaccination. All receptors derive from an adult in good health. The CDR3 runs from the conserved cysteine through the conserved F or W. The D gene is left open where the match is weak. Where a row states a size, it is once, few, many or the class of an expanded clone; other rows omit it.

CASSRGQGSYNSPLHF,TGTGCCAGCTCACGGGGACAGGGGTCCTATAATTCACCCCTCCACTTT,16,TRBD1,TRBJ1-6,.,TRBV18
CASRSGSTYEQYF,TGTGCCAGCCGAAGCGGGTCTACCTACGAGCAGTACTTC,13,.,TRBJ2-7,.,TRBV28
CASSLAWMGQEAEAFF,TGTGCCAGCAGCTTAGCCTGGATGGGACAGGAGGCTGAAGCTTTCTTT,16,TRBD1,TRBJ1-1,.,TRBV11-2
CASSQGRTVSYGYTF,TGTGCCAGCAGCCAAGGGCGGACAGTATCATATGGCTACACCTTC,15,.,TRBJ1-2,.,TRBV4-2
CSVDGSSYNEQFF,TGCAGCGTTGATGGCTCCTCCTACAATGAGCAGTTCTTC,13,.,TRBJ2-1,.,TRBV29-1
CASSYSSQGNYGYTF,TGTGCCAGCAGTTATAGCTCGCAGGGGAACTATGGCTACACCTTC,15,.,TRBJ1-2,.,TRBV6-5
CSVDPGITDTQYF,TGCAGCGTTGACCCCGGTATTACAGATACGCAGTATTTT,13,.,TRBJ2-3,.,TRBV29-1
CASSILETQYF,TGTGCCAGTAGTATATTGGAGACCCAGTACTTC,11,.,TRBJ2-5,.,TRBV19
CASSLLWMEEIGNTIYF,TGTGCCAGCAGCTTACTCTGGATGGAAGAGATCGGAAACACCATATATTTT,17,.,TRBJ1-3,.,TRBV7-9
CASFRAGTDEAFF,TGTGCCAGCTTTAGGGCTGGGACGGATGAAGCTTTCTTT,13,.,TRBJ1-1,.,TRBV18
CASSGSGGATDTQYF,TGTGCCAGCAGCGGTAGCGGGGGGGCGACAGATACGCAGTATTTT,15,TRBD2,TRBJ2-3,.,TRBV2
CASSHSQTDRTPNEQFF,TGTGCCAGCAGCCATTCCCAAACGGACAGGACCCCAAATGAGCAGTTCTTC,17,TRBD1,TRBJ2-1,.,TRBV14
CASSLRPTAGNTIYF,TGTGCCAGCAGCTTGCGTCCAACTGCTGGAAACACCATATATTTT,15,.,TRBJ1-3,.,TRBV5-6
CASSLYGQGLGNYGYTF,TGTGCCAGCAGCCTCTACGGACAGGGACTTGGTAACTATGGCTACACCTTC,17,TRBD1,TRBJ1-2,.,TRBV28
CSVGDRGRFGEQFF,TGCAGCGTTGGGGACAGGGGGCGGTTTGGCGAGCAGTTCTTC,14,TRBD1,TRBJ2-1,few,TRBV29-1
CASSRTRLLNSNEQFF,TGTGCCAGCAGCCGAACCAGGTTACTAAACTCCAATGAGCAGTTCTTC,16,.,TRBJ2-1,.,TRBV11-2
CASSQEGNQPQHF,TGTGCCAGCTCCCAAGAGGGCAATCAGCCCCAGCATTTT,13,.,TRBJ1-5,.,TRBV6-5
CASTIAANSYNSPLHF,TGTGCCAGTACGATTGCAGCGAACTCCTATAATTCACCCCTCCACTTT,16,.,TRBJ1-6,.,TRBV19
CASSPSNEQYF,TGTGCCAGCAGTCCCTCCAACGAGCAGTACTTC,11,.,TRBJ2-7,many,TRBV25-1
CSGGPDSYEQYF,TGCAGCGGGGGCCCGGATTCCTACGAGCAGTACTTC,12,.,TRBJ2-7,.,TRBV29-1
CASSFRTEIDSGNTIYF,TGTGCCAGCAGCTTCCGGACAGAAATAGACTCTGGAAACACCATATATTTT,17,.,TRBJ1-3,once,TRBV7-9
CASSLFSAVNYGYTF,TGTGCCAGCAGCTTGTTCTCCGCTGTAAACTATGGCTACACCTTC,15,.,TRBJ1-2,.,TRBV5-6
CAISAGGGYTEAFF,TGTGCCATCAGTGCAGGGGGTGGTTACACTGAAGCTTTCTTT,14,TRBD1,TRBJ1-1,once,TRBV10-3
CASSPPLRLAGAPLQYF,TGTGCCAGCAGCCCCCCTCTGCGACTAGCGGGGGCCCCCCTTCAGTACTTC,17,TRBD2,TRBJ2-4,.,TRBV27
CASSRGTGGSTEAFF,TGCGCCAGCAGCCGCGGGACAGGGGGAAGCACTGAAGCTTTCTTT,15,TRBD1,TRBJ1-1,.,TRBV4-3
CASSSGTDGYTF,TGTGCCAGCAGTTCCGGGACCGATGGCTACACCTTC,12,.,TRBJ1-2,.,TRBV6-5
CASSSESGLAEETQYF,TGTGCTAGCAGCTCCGAATCGGGGTTGGCGGAAGAGACCCAGTACTTC,16,.,TRBJ2-5,.,TRBV7-7
CASSFGTQINSPLHF,TGTGCCAGCAGCTTTGGGACGCAGATCAATTCACCCCTCCACTTT,15,.,TRBJ1-6,.,TRBV7-2
CASSLNRGDNEKLFF,TGCGCCAGCAGCCTGAACAGGGGCGACAATGAAAAACTGTTTTTT,15,TRBD1,TRBJ1-4,.,TRBV4-3
CASSPLGQGGTEAFF,TGTGCCAGCTCACCACTAGGACAGGGGGGCACTGAAGCTTTCTTT,15,TRBD1,TRBJ1-1,.,TRBV18
CASSGTGGNSPLHF,TGTGCCAGCAGCGGTACAGGGGGTAATTCACCCCTCCACTTT,14,TRBD1,TRBJ1-6,.,TRBV9
CASSFFGRGQSAGELFF,TGTGCCAGCAGCTTCTTTGGCAGGGGGCAAAGCGCCGGGGAGCTGTTTTTT,17,TRBD1,TRBJ2-2,.,TRBV7-3
CASSPIWGAGNTIYF,TGTGCCAGCAGCCCAATTTGGGGTGCTGGAAACACCATATATTTT,15,.,TRBJ1-3,.,TRBV7-2
CASSLGGDSGELFF,TGTGCCAGCAGCTTAGGTGGCGATTCCGGGGAGCTGTTTTTT,14,.,TRBJ2-2,.,TRBV11-3
CASSTGQGSYEQYF,TGTGCCAGCAGTACAGGACAGGGGAGTTACGAGCAGTACTTC,14,TRBD1,TRBJ2-7,.,TRBV6-6
CASSYWQGNGNTIYF,TGTGCCAGCAGTTACTGGCAGGGCAATGGAAACACCATATATTTT,15,.,TRBJ1-3,few,TRBV6-5
CASSFWTGNEKLFF,TGCGCCAGCAGCTTTTGGACGGGTAATGAAAAACTGTTTTTT,14,.,TRBJ1-4,.,TRBV5-1
CASSRASLNTEAFF,TGTGCCAGCAGCCGGGCATCGCTGAACACTGAAGCTTTCTTT,14,.,TRBJ1-1,few,TRBV27
CASSEDGTGVGSGNTIYF,TGTGCCAGCAGTGAGGACGGGACAGGGGTCGGGTCTGGAAACACCATATATTTT,18,TRBD1,TRBJ1-3,.,TRBV6-1
CAISANGENQPQHF,TGTGCCATCAGTGCCAACGGCGAGAATCAGCCCCAGCATTTT,14,.,TRBJ1-5,.,TRBV10-3
CASSSGQGGYTF,TGTGCCAGCAGCTCAGGACAGGGCGGCTACACCTTC,12,TRBD1,TRBJ1-2,.,TRBV11-2
CASSHVSGTGKGEQYF,TGCGCCAGCAGCCACGTCTCCGGGACAGGGAAAGGCGAGCAGTACTTC,16,TRBD1,TRBJ2-7,.,TRBV4-3
CASQDRVRRNTIYF,TGTGCCAGCCAGGACAGGGTTCGGAGAAACACCATATATTTT,14,TRBD1,TRBJ1-3,.,TRBV19
CASSQVGPLKSQYF,TGTGCCAGCAGCCAAGTCGGGCCCTTAAAATCCCAGTACTTC,14,.,TRBJ2-5,.,TRBV14
CASSNTGAGELFF,TGTGCCAGCAGCAACACAGGGGCCGGGGAGCTGTTTTTT,13,TRBD1,TRBJ2-2,.,TRBV7-9
CASTENGNTIYF,TGTGCCAGTACCGAGAACGGGAACACCATATATTTT,12,.,TRBJ1-3,.,TRBV19
CASSLQETQYF,TGTGCCAGCAGCTTACAAGAGACCCAGTACTTC,11,.,TRBJ2-5,.,TRBV5-4
CASSSSTPFGTGELFF,TGTGCCAGCAGCTCGAGCACCCCCTTTGGCACCGGGGAGCTGTTTTTT,16,.,TRBJ2-2,.,TRBV11-2